The table lists the clone carrying this T cell receptor (beta chain) with a few counts. What it recognizes is unknown. This sample is drawn from a study of vaccination and CD4 T cells after COVID-19. About the research overall: Cultures that served as controls received a CEFX pool, an HIV-1 Nef pool, or no peptide.

Cultured CD4+ T-cell DNA underwent Oncomine TCR Beta short-read sequencing. TCRdb fed the PCR reads into MiXCR, producing one record per CDR3 protein. The table records roughly 13,000 distinct CDR3 sequences, under 45% of them present only once. As for treatment: roughly 10-day PBMC culture with coronavirus spike peptide pools or control peptides (ViraFEST assay). V lost 6 bases, J lost 6 bases, and 9 bases stayed unmatched. CDR3 size: 14 residues. Looked up from germline, CDR1 is DFQATT and CDR2 is SNEGSKA (reference sequence). This chain links TRBV20-1 with TRBJ1-5, with 9 bases matching TRBD1. Source material: CD4+ T cells from blood, cultured in vitro. The source is a human donor who had recovered from COVID-19. Here the CDR3 DNA reads TGCAGTGCAAACTCCGGGACAGGGATTCAGCCCCAGCATTTT. Encoded protein: CSANSGTGIQPQHF.